These 26 T cell receptor delta chains came from one sample sequenced in a study of gamma-delta T cells after stem cell transplantation. TCRdb re-called the RT-PCR reads using CATT. The sample has about 11,000 delta-chain clones; 30% to 40% are singletons. Sequencing used gamma-delta T cells. These receptors originate from a human donor. It is not recorded whose cells these are; they may come from a transplant donor.

V and J are TRDV1 and TRDJ1; 10 nucleotides agree with TRDD3. The CDR3 is 22 amino acids. The V and J ends lost 5 bases and 8 bases, in that order; junction bases with no gene match: 32. Per germline, CDR1 TSWWSYY and CDR2 QGS. The CDR3 DNA sequence: TGTGCTCTTGGGTACATACCCCCCGGCGCCATACCTCCTTTGGGGGATACAAGGAAACTCATCTTT. Translating gives CALGYIPPGAIPPLGDTRKLIF.

V gene TRDV2 combines with J gene TRDJ1; 13 bases line up with TRDD3. Per the germline V gene, CDR1 is GEAIGNYY and CDR2 is EKD. The CDR3 is 16 residues long. The V and J ends lost 3 bases and 11 bases, in that order; junction bases with no gene match: 14. CDR3 loop: CACDPPRLGDTLKLIF. CDR3 bases: TGTGCCTGTGACCCACCCCGACTGGGGGATACGCTGAAGCTCATCTTT.

The chain combines TRDV1 with TRDJ1, with TRDD3 matching 9 bases. V lost 2 bases, J lost 0 bases, and 25 bases stayed unmatched. The V gene's germline CDR1 is TSWWSYY and CDR2 QGS. There are 23 residues in the CDR3. As DNA, the CDR3 is TGTGCTCTTGGGGAAGCCACCTGCTGCAGAAATACTGGGGGACCCTCTTACACCGATAAACTCATCTTT. Its protein is CALGEATCCRNTGGPSYTDKLIF.

The chain has TRDV1 and TRDJ1; no firm D call. Germline V gene sequence: CDR1 TSWWSYY, CDR2 QGS. V shed 4 bases and J shed 3 bases, with 24 bases lying between them. There are 18 residues in the CDR3. In DNA, the CDR3 is TGTGCTCTTGGGGGAAAGTGCCTGGTGGGACATGTGGCCGATAAACTCATCTTT. This gives the protein CALGGKCLVGHVADKLIF.

This clone was seen a handful of times. The chain carries TRDV1 and TRDJ1; 9 bases fit TRDD3. CDR3 length: 17 residues. Germline V gives CDR1 TSWWSYY, CDR2 QGS. V lost 3 bases to trimming and J lost 2 bases; unmatched junction nucleotides: 10. CDR3 amino acids: CALGEIAGDTKTDKLIF. As DNA, the CDR3 is TGTGCTCTTGGGGAGATAGCGGGGGATACTAAGACCGATAAACTCATCTTT.

This clone was recorded a few times. Additional DNA sequences in this sample encode the identical CDR3. This chain links TRAV29/DV5 with TRDJ1; 8 nucleotides match TRDD3. CDR3 size: 16 residues. Per germline, CDR1 NSMFDY and CDR2 ISSIKDK. The junction had 12 bases not matched to a gene; V was cut back by 0 bases and J by 5 bases. The CDR3 nucleotides are TGTGCAGCAAGCGAAAGTCCGCTACTGGGGGTTGATAAACTCATCTTT. Translating it yields CAASESPLLGVDKLIF.

This rearrangement joins TRDV2 to TRDJ3; a possible D gene is TRDD3 (5 bases). Germline assignment: CDR1 GEAIGNYY and CDR2 EKD. Deletions cut 3 bases from V and 0 bases from J, with 14 bases between. CDR3 length equals 18 residues. Here the CDR3 reads CACDFGALSSWDTRQMFF. CDR3 bases: TGTGCCTGTGACTTTGGGGCCCTCAGCTCCTGGGACACCCGACAGATGTTTTTC.

The chain joins TRDV2 to TRDJ1; no clear D. The CDR3 length is 14 residues. V was clipped by 1 base and J by 0 bases, with 8 bases between them. CDR1 is GEAIGNYY, CDR2 EKD, per germline. CDR3 amino acids: CACDTGWYTDKLIF. CDR3 DNA sequence: TGTGCCTGTGACACAGGATGGTACACCGATAAACTCATCTTT.

The J gene is TRDJ1, the V gene TRDV1; possible D gene TRDD2, 6 bases. V lost 1 base and J 0 bases, leaving 21 bases between the germline ends. Germline V gene sequence: CDR1 TSWWSYY, CDR2 QGS. This CDR3 is 19 amino acids long. Here the CDR3 reads CALGEPGLPGRKYTDKLIF. CDR3 DNA: TGTGCTCTTGGGGAACCCGGCCTTCCGGGGAGAAAGTACACCGATAAACTCATCTTT.

This clone was observed a handful of times. The same CDR3 can be traced to other DNA sequences in this sample. V and J are TRDV2 and TRDJ3; 9 bases fit TRDD3. Germline trimming cut 3 bases from V and 2 bases from J; bases unmatched to any gene: 7. Germline loops: CDR1 GEAIGNYY, CDR2 EKD. The CDR3 is 18 amino acids. The CDR3 reads CACDAVLGETWDTRQMFF. CDR3 DNA sequence: TGTGCCTGTGACGCAGTACTGGGGGAAACCTGGGACACCCGACAGATGTTTTTC.

The chain combines TRDV1 with TRDJ1; 13 bases agree with TRDD3. The trim removed 5 bases at V and 3 bases at J, leaving 27 bases unmatched. CDR1 and CDR2 (germline): TSWWSYY, QGS. This CDR3 spans 23 amino acids. The CDR3 loop is CALGTAGALPTGLGDTRSDKLIF. In DNA, the CDR3 is TGTGCTCTTGGGACCGCCGGGGCCCTACCCACCGGACTGGGGGATACGCGATCCGATAAACTCATCTTT.

Within the sample, this clone is medium-sized (0.01 to 0.1%). The chain employs TRDV2 and TRDJ3; 10 bases match TRDD3. The CDR3 has 18 amino acids. The junction had 1 base not matched to a gene; V was cut back by 0 bases and J by 0 bases. The germline gives CDR1 GEAIGNYY, CDR2 EKD. CDR3 nucleotides: TGTGCCTGTGACACCGCTGGGGGATACTCCTGGGACACCCGACAGATGTTTTTC. Its translation is CACDTAGGYSWDTRQMFF.

The count of this clone is one. V gene TRDV3 combines with J gene TRDJ1; 9 nucleotides align to TRDD3. After removal of 4 bases from V and 5 bases from J, the junction contained 11 bases not matched to a gene. Germline-derived CDR1 and CDR2 are TVYSNPD and GDNSRS (reference sequence). The length of the CDR3 is 14 residues. The CDR3 sequence: CASMVGGYRDKLIF. CDR3 coding DNA: TGTGCCTCTATGGTCGGGGGATACAGGGATAAACTCATCTTT.

This clone was counted a few times. V gene TRDV1 combines with J gene TRDJ1, with D unclear. Trimming removed 3 bases at V and 6 bases at J, with 23 bases between. The CDR3 runs 17 residues. Germline CDR1 TSWWSYY, CDR2 QGS. The CDR3 bases are TGTGCTCTTGGGGATAGCACGGTGTTCTGGAAGGTTAATAAACTCATCTTT. It is translated as CALGDSTVFWKVNKLIF.

A word on this clone: A read error may produce the germline difference seen at one junction end. The sample holds other DNA sequences that translate to the same CDR3. The rearrangement joins TRDV2 to TRDJ2; 9 bases fit TRDD3. CDR1 is GEAIGNYY and CDR2 is EKD in the germline V gene. This CDR3 has 15 residues. CDR3 amino acids: CACDTAHWGTAHLFF. CDR3 nucleotides: TGTGCCTGTGACACCGCTCACTGGGGGACCGCACACCTCTTCTTT.

This sequence joins TRDV3 and TRDJ1; 8 bases match TRDD3. Trimming cost V 4 bases and J 2 bases; bases outside gene matches: 18. The CDR3 is 17 residues long. Germline CDR1 reads TVYSNPD; CDR2 reads GDNSRS (reference sequence). The CDR3 sequence: CASESGTGGSWTDKLIF. CDR3 coding DNA: TGTGCCTCCGAATCCGGTACTGGGGGCTCCTGGACCGATAAACTCATCTTT.

A word on this clone: This could be a read error, since a much larger clone is one nucleotide away. This CDR3 is also generated by other DNA sequences in the sample. The chain couples TRDV2 to TRDJ2; 10 bases line up with TRDD3. Germline V gene lookup returns CDR1 GEAIGNYY and CDR2 EKD. The length of the CDR3 is 14 residues. V lost 3 bases, J lost 9 bases, and 6 bases stayed unmatched. CDR3 DNA sequence: TGTGCCTGTGACTACTGGGGGATGCGTACACAACTCTTCTTT. The encoded protein is CACDYWGMRTQLFF.

This clone was detected a few times. This chain links TRDV1 with TRDJ3; TRDD3 aligns across 9 bases. The CDR3 has 22 amino acids. Germline CDR1 is TSWWSYY and CDR2 is QGS. Germline trimming cut 3 bases from V and 0 bases from J; bases unmatched to any gene: 15. DNA for the CDR3: TGTGCTCTTGGGGACCCTCAACCCGTACTGGGGGACCACTCCTGGGACACCCGACAGATGTTTTTC. As protein: CALGDPQPVLGDHSWDTRQMFF.

In its sample, this clone ranks as medium-sized. Other nucleotide sequences from this sample produce the same CDR3. V gene TRAV29/DV5 combines with J gene TRDJ1; TRDD3 matches 10 bases. Trimming took 1 base from V and 4 from J; bases not matched to a gene: 10. This CDR3 contains 16 residues. CDR1 is NSMFDY and CDR2 is ISSIKDK in the germline V gene. CDR3 in DNA: TGTGCAGCAAGCCATGCCTGGCTGGGGGATAACGATAAACTCATCTTT. Translation gives CAASHAWLGDNDKLIF.

The genes are TRDV2 and TRDJ3, with D tentatively TRDD2 (5 bases). Germline loops: CDR1 GEAIGNYY, CDR2 EKD. The CDR3 is made up of 18 amino acids. Trimming took off 0 bases at V and 8 bases at J, with 19 bases between the two ends. The CDR3 here is CACDTASVRSLYTRQMFF. The DNA of the CDR3 is TGTGCCTGTGACACCGCTTCCGTTCGCTCCTTGTACACCCGACAGATGTTTTTC.

As regards this clone: Germline is not matched at one junction end, which may reflect a read error. This chain's CDR3 is CAVGDGPSSVLGDRDKLIF. DNA for the CDR3: TGTGCTGTTGGGGACGGGCCTTCCTCTGTACTGGGGGACCGCGATAAACTCATCTTT. The J gene is TRDJ1, the V gene TRDV1; 9 bases match TRDD3. The CDR3 is made up of 19 amino acids. In germline, CDR1 is TSWWSYY, CDR2 QGS.

The chain combines TRDV1 with TRDJ1; 12 positions agree with TRDD3. The CDR3 is made up of 23 amino acids. Germline CDR1 reads TSWWSYY; CDR2 reads QGS. Germline trimming cut 2 bases from V and 4 bases from J; bases unmatched to any gene: 26. DNA for the CDR3: TGTGCTCTTGGGGAAGTGGCACCACTTCCTAGGATTACTGGGGGATACACTCACGATAAACTCATCTTT. Amino acid sequence: CALGEVAPLPRITGGYTHDKLIF.

The V gene is TRDV2, the J gene TRDJ1; 8 positions match TRDD3. CDR1 and CDR2 (germline): GEAIGNYY, EKD. This CDR3 has 20 residues. V lost 5 bases, J lost 0 bases, and 22 bases stayed unmatched. The CDR3 nucleotides read TGTGCCTGTGCTCCCACCTGCAGACAAACTGGGGGTCAGTACACCGATAAACTCATCTTT. This sequence encodes CACAPTCRQTGGQYTDKLIF.

This clone was seen only a few times. Other DNA sequences in the sample encode the same CDR3. The rearrangement links TRDV1 to TRDJ2; D may be TRDD3 (9 bases). The CDR3 has 30 residues. V lost 4 bases, J lost 0 bases, and 54 bases lay in between. Germline CDR1 reads TSWWSYY; CDR2 reads QGS. The CDR3 nucleotides are TGTGCTCTTGGGGCCACCGACGTCTTCCTACGAGTTCCCCCTTACTGGGGGACCTACTCCCCGGTCCCTTTGACAGCACAACTCTTCTTT. Its protein product is CALGATDVFLRVPPYWGTYSPVPLTAQLFF.

The chain recombines TRDV2 with TRDJ1, with D possibly matching TRDD2 (6 bases). The germline V and J ends were trimmed by 0 bases and 0 bases, with 16 bases remaining between them. The CDR3 loop spans 17 amino acids. Germline CDR1 reads GEAIGNYY; CDR2 reads EKD. The CDR3 region is CACDTVLRLVDTDKLIF. The CDR3 region has the DNA TGTGCCTGTGACACCGTCCTACGCTTGGTTGACACCGATAAACTCATCTTT.

As for this clone: Other DNA sequences of this sample code for an identical CDR3. The rearrangement joins TRDV1 to TRDJ1; 7 positions match TRDD3. The ends lost 0 bases at V and 12 bases at J; junction bases unmatched: 22. CDR3 size: 18 residues. Germline V gene data show CDR1 as TSWWSYY and CDR2 as QGS. CDR3 region: CALGELSRCGGSQRKVIF. CDR3 bases: TGTGCTCTTGGGGAACTAAGTCGTTGCGGGGGATCCCAGCGGAAGGTCATCTTT.